Below are 2 T cell receptor beta chains sequenced from a single sample in a study of breast tumors, draining lymph nodes, adjacent tissues (dated by TCRdb to 2016 to 2017). The method behind the library was multiplex PCR. TCRdb records Illumina HiSeq 2000 as the sequencer. TCRdb reprocessed the public reads (quality trimming at Q25 with fastp, clone calling with MiXCR) and kept in-frame beta chains. Rows are unified per CDR3 protein, each entry keeping the most common DNA and genes. The sample records 150,000 to 200,000 distinct CDR3 sequences, about 30% of which are singletons. The ten largest clones capture around 4.5% of the sample. The axillary draining lymph nodes of breast cancer patients were the source of the lymph node samples. Sequencing used axillary lymph node tissue. These receptors all come from a female donor with breast cancer. Some clones in this sample may be carry-over from other donors' samples.

Worth noting for this clonotype: A much larger clonotype is one base distant, so this may be a read error. The DNA is left out, because the CDR3 cannot be placed on it with certainty; the CDR3 is given as TCRdb lists it. The rearrangement uses TRBV20-1 and TRBJ1-1; the D call TRBD1 from the table was never checked on the DNA. A total of 16 residues make up the CDR3, ends included. Per germline, CDR1 DFQATT and CDR2 SNEGSKA (reference sequence). CDR3 sequence: CSAREGWGAGNTEALF.

This clonotype was counted at least ten times. DNA of the CDR3: TGTGCCAGCTCGCCGGGACTACTACAAGAGACCCAGTACTTC. Amino acid sequence: CASSPGLLQETQYF. V and J are TRBV18 and TRBJ2-5, with TRBD2 identical over 7 bases. The V gene end was trimmed by 6 bases and the J gene end by 2 bases; junction bases not matched to a gene: 6. Germline values: CDR1 KGHSH, CDR2 LQKENI. The CDR3 sequence is 14 residues long.